Shown below are 10 T cell receptor beta chains from a single sample sequenced in a study of CD8 T cells in Susac syndrome. Reverse transcription of roughly 0.5 to 1 ug RNA was performed with random hexamers. TCRdb processed the immunoSEQ multiplex PCR reads anew with MiXCR; each CDR3 protein has one entry. The sample has about 130,000 distinct CDR3 sequences; 85% to 95% are singletons. The specimen sequenced was CD8+ T cells from PBMCs. All receptors come from a human donor with multiple sclerosis.

The J gene is TRBJ2-7, the V gene TRBV7-2, with D possibly matching TRBD2 (5 bases). The V end was cut by 5 bases, the J end by 0 bases, with 14 bases between. The CDR3 consists of 15 residues. Germline values: CDR1 SGHTA, CDR2 FQGNSA. The DNA for the CDR3 is TGTGCCAGCAGCATTAGCGCGAAACGCTCCTACGAGCAGTACTTC. Translated: CASSISAKRSYEQYF. Full variable domain (outside the CDR3, taken from reference TRBV7-2 and TRBJ2-7): GAGVSQSPSNKVTEKGKDVELRCDPISGHTALYWYRQSLGQGLEFLIYFQGNSAPDKSGLPSDRFSAERTGGSVSTLTIQRTQQEDSAVYLCASSISAKRSYEQYFGPGTRLTVT.

This clonotype was counted between two and nine times. The chain joins TRBV12-3 or TRBV12-4 to TRBJ2-3, with unresolved D. The CDR3 loop spans 11 amino acids. The V gene lost 4 bases and the J gene lost 6 bases, with 5 bases spanning the gap. CDR3 sequence (DNA): TGTGCCAGCAGTTCATCCGATACGCAGTATTTT. It specifies CASSSSDTQYF.

The chain employs TRBV7-8 and TRBJ2-1; perhaps D is TRBD1 or TRBD2 (5 bases each). CDR3 length equals 17 residues. Germline CDR1 is SGHVS and CDR2 is FQNEAQ. V lost 3 bases to trimming and J lost 0 bases, with 15 bases between them. The CDR3 sequence is CASSLASGTSSYNEQFF. The CDR3 DNA reads as TGTGCCAGCAGCTTGGCGTCCGGGACGAGCTCCTACAATGAGCAGTTCTTC.

V gene TRBV24-1 combines with J gene TRBJ2-2; D remains unclear. The CDR3 runs 13 residues. Germline V gene sequence: CDR1 KGHDR, CDR2 SFDVKD. V lost 7 bases to trimming and J lost 0 bases, with 5 bases between them. The CDR3 is CATRGTNTGELFF. The DNA for the CDR3 is TGTGCCACCAGGGGTACGAACACCGGGGAGCTGTTTTTT.

V gene TRBV3-1 combines with J gene TRBJ1-2; D uncertain. The germline V and J ends were trimmed by 4 bases and 4 bases, with 16 bases remaining between them. The CDR3 runs to 15 residues. Germline-derived CDR1 and CDR2 are LGHDT and YNNKEL (reference sequence). Written as DNA, the CDR3 is TGTGCCAGCAGCCCCGCCTGGGAGGCCTCCTATGGCTACACCTTC. This translates into CASSPAWEASYGYTF.

The chain employs TRBV2 and TRBJ2-7; no reliable D call. The V gene's germline CDR1 is SNHLY and CDR2 FYNNEI. This CDR3 has 11 amino acids. Trimming shortened V by 3 bases and J by 6 bases, and 6 bases separated the two germline ends. CDR3 DNA sequence: TGTGCCAGCAGTGATGGCGGCGAGCAGTACGTC. It translates to CASSDGGEQYV.

This clonotype was recorded only once. The J gene is TRBJ2-1, the V gene TRBV7-9; 8 nucleotides agree with TRBD2. Trimming cost V 4 bases and J 2 bases; bases outside gene matches: 7. This CDR3 region has 16 residues. CDR1 is SEHNR, CDR2 FQNEAQ, per germline (reference sequence). DNA of the CDR3: TGTGCCAGCAGCTCGCCACTAGCGGTCACCTACAATGAGCAGTTCTTC. It encodes CASSSPLAVTYNEQFF.

The sample holds one count of this clonotype. This CDR3 is CSARDPTEPNYGYTF. CDR3 nucleotides: TGCAGTGCTAGAGATCCGACAGAACCCAACTATGGCTACACCTTC. The genes are TRBV20-1 and TRBJ1-2, with D tentatively TRBD1 (5 bases). Germline CDR1 DFQATT, CDR2 SNEGSKA (reference sequence). Trimming stripped 0 bases from V and 2 bases from J, with 13 bases between. CDR3 length equals 15 residues.

The chain recombines TRBV6-6 with TRBJ2-3; 13 bases match TRBD2. Trimming removed 4 bases from V and 6 bases from J; junction bases left unmatched: 4. The length of the CDR3 is 15 residues. The germline CDR1 and CDR2 sequences are MNHNY and SVGAGI (reference sequence). The CDR3 sequence is CASSLLAGGGDTQYF. Written as DNA, the CDR3 is TGTGCCAGCAGTTTACTAGCGGGAGGGGGGGATACGCAGTATTTT.

The DNA for the CDR3 is TGTGCCAGCAGTTACTCCATGGGCAGCCCGACCGGGGAGCTGTTTTTT. Protein sequence: CASSYSMGSPTGELFF. The V call is TRBV6-5, the J call TRBJ2-2; D not certain. The CDR3 covers 16 residues. Trimming cost V 0 bases and J 5 bases, with 13 bases left between them. CDR1 is MNHEY, CDR2 SVGAGI, per germline.